The next 23 T cell receptor beta chains were all read from a single sample in a study of blood T cell repertoires in COVID-19. TCRdb keeps only in-frame clones here, not all; method: immunoSEQ multiplex PCR. The sample consists of roughly 46,000 clones, roughly 80% of them appearing once. The sequenced material came from peripheral blood. These receptors all come from a man aged 55 to 70 with active COVID-19.

V is TRBV10-3 and J is TRBJ1-1, with a possible D match to TRBD1 (5 bases). Germline CDR1 reads ENHRY; CDR2 reads SYGVKD. The CDR3 spans 13 residues. The germline V and J ends were trimmed by 11 bases and 6 bases, with 19 bases remaining between them. The CDR3 sequence is CAARAVSSAEAFF. CDR3 DNA sequence: TGTGCCGCCAGGGCGGTAAGCTCCGCTGAAGCTTTCTTT.

The V call is TRBV7-2, the J call TRBJ2-1; 7 bases are a match to TRBD2. In germline, CDR1 is SGHTA, CDR2 FQGNSA. The CDR3 contains 14 residues. V gave up 3 bases and J gave up 7 bases; unmatched junction bases: 6. The chain's CDR3 is CASSFQRGPNEQFF. CDR3 DNA sequence: TGTGCCAGCAGCTTCCAGCGGGGCCCGAATGAGCAGTTCTTC.

V usage is TRBV7-8 and J usage is TRBJ2-7; 8 nucleotides match TRBD1. V lost 5 bases to trimming and J lost 2 bases; unmatched junction nucleotides: 5. CDR1 is SGHVS and CDR2 is FQNEAQ in the germline V gene. CDR3 size: 14 residues. CDR3 bases: TGTGCCAGCAGCCGAGAGGGACAGGCCTACGAGCAGTACTTC. Encoded protein: CASSREGQAYEQYF.

The chain combines TRBV28 with TRBJ2-7, with D tentatively TRBD1 (7 bases). This CDR3 is built from 16 residues. Germline CDR1 MDHEN, CDR2 SYDVKM. With 7 bases removed from V and 3 bases from J, the gap between germline ends came to 22 bases. The DNA for the CDR3 is TGTGCCAGCACCCCCAGGGGGGCTAGTCGGGGCTACGAGCAGTACTTC. It specifies CASTPRGASRGYEQYF.

The chain recombines TRBV7-2 with TRBJ2-7; the match to TRBD1 covers 9 bases. CDR3 size: 13 residues. Germline values: CDR1 SGHTA, CDR2 FQGNSA. J lost 4 bases, V lost 6 bases, and 4 bases had no gene match. CDR3 sequence: CASRQGAGYEQYF. In DNA form, the CDR3 reads TGTGCCAGCAGACAGGGGGCCGGTTACGAGCAGTACTTC.

The chain links TRBV2 to TRBJ2-1, with TRBD2 matching over 10 bases. After removal of 3 bases from V and 7 bases from J, the junction contained 15 bases not matched to a gene. The CDR3 runs to 18 residues. CDR1 SNHLY and CDR2 FYNNEI come from the germline V gene. The CDR3 region is CASSEISGGPIAVNEQFF. In DNA form, the CDR3 reads TGTGCCAGCAGTGAGATTAGCGGGGGGCCGATTGCAGTAAATGAGCAGTTCTTC. The full variable domain, its missing parts supplied by reference TRBV2 and TRBJ2-1, is EPEVTQTPSHQVTQMGQEVILRCVPISNHLYFYWYRQILGQKVEFLVSFYNNEISEKSEIFDDQFSVERPDGSNFTLKIRSTKLEDSAMYFCASSEISGGPIAVNEQFFGPGTRLTVL.

The chain couples TRBV29-1 to TRBJ2-3; 8 bases match TRBD1. Germline CDR1 reads SQVTM; CDR2 reads ANQGSEA. V was clipped by 3 bases and J by 1 base; unmatched bases: 24. The length of the CDR3 is 21 residues. DNA of the CDR3: TGCAGCGTTGATGTTGGAAAACGAGCAAAGACAGGGGAATACGGCACAGATACGCAGTATTTT. It codes for CSVDVGKRAKTGEYGTDTQYF.

The chain links TRBV6-2 or TRBV6-3 to TRBJ1-2, with D tentatively TRBD1 (6 bases). Germline V gene lookup returns CDR1 MNHEY and CDR2 SVGEGT. CDR3 size: 13 residues. Deletions cut 2 bases from V and 8 bases from J, with 12 bases between. CDR3 coding DNA: TGTGCCAGCAGTTACGAGGGGGTCGACGGCTACACCTTC. Encoded protein: CASSYEGVDGYTF.

J is TRBJ2-1 and V is TRBV7-8; D not resolved. The germline V gene encodes CDR1 SGHVS and CDR2 FQNEAQ. Trimming cost V 5 bases and J 7 bases, with 6 bases left between them. CDR3 size: 11 residues. The CDR3 is CASSATNEQFF. The CDR3 bases are TGTGCCAGCAGCGCAACAAATGAGCAGTTCTTC.

This clone was seen a single time. Compared with germline, one end of the junction differs, possibly owing to a read error. The rearrangement links TRBV7-6 to TRBJ1-4, with D unresolved. Germline values: CDR1 SGHVS, CDR2 FNYEAQ. CDR3 length: 15 amino acids. The CDR3 coding sequence is TGTGCCAGCAGCTTAGCGGCGGGAACTGATGAAAAACTGTTTTTT. Residues: CASSLAAGTDEKLFF.

The V call is TRBV9, the J call TRBJ1-1; a weak D match, TRBD1 (5 bases). Between the trimmed V and J ends, which lost 2 bases and 6 bases, there was a span of 11 bases. This CDR3 region has 13 residues. Germline lookup yields CDR1 SGDLS and CDR2 YYNGEE. CDR3 DNA: TGTGCCAGCAGCGTTTTTGACAGATCTGAAGCTTTCTTT. Protein product: CASSVFDRSEAFF.

This rearrangement joins TRBV5-1 to TRBJ2-1, with 9 bases aligning to TRBD1. The J segment lost 0 bases and the V segment lost 4 bases, leaving 2 bases of the junction unmatched. The CDR3 has 15 residues. The germline gives CDR1 SGHRS, CDR2 YFSETQ. CDR3 sequence reads: CASSAGQGSYNEQFF. The CDR3 coding sequence is TGCGCCAGCAGCGCGGGACAGGGCTCCTACAATGAGCAGTTCTTC.

The rearrangement joins TRBV10-3 to TRBJ1-3, with D uncertain. Per the germline V gene, CDR1 is ENHRY and CDR2 is SYGVKD. The CDR3 runs to 13 residues. V gave up 10 bases and J gave up 4 bases, with 14 bases separating them. CDR3: CATAGWAGNTIYF. The CDR3, as DNA: TGTGCCACCGCCGGATGGGCAGGAAACACCATATATTTT.

This chain connects TRBV19 to TRBJ2-6; TRBD2 matches at 11 bases. The CDR3 length is 19 residues. J was trimmed by 2 bases and V by 0 bases; bases with no gene match: 6. CDR1 is LNHDA, CDR2 SQIVND, per germline (reference sequence). CDR3 region: CASSIEWGLAAPGANVLTF. The CDR3 DNA reads TGTGCCAGTAGTATAGAGTGGGGACTAGCGGCTCCTGGGGCCAACGTCCTGACTTTC.

The chain joins TRBV19 to TRBJ2-3, with 7 positions matching TRBD2. Per the germline V gene, CDR1 is LNHDA and CDR2 is SQIVND (reference sequence). J was trimmed by 5 bases and V by 7 bases; bases with no gene match: 12. The CDR3 covers 15 residues. The CDR3: CASTLQGEGRDTQYF. The CDR3 DNA follows: TGTGCCAGTACCTTGCAAGGGGAGGGACGAGATACGCAGTATTTT.

The chain combines TRBV9 with TRBJ1-3; tentative D call: TRBD1 (6 bases). In germline, CDR1 is SGDLS, CDR2 YYNGEE. V lost 3 bases to trimming and J lost 3 bases, with 10 bases between them. The CDR3 is 14 residues long. The CDR3 DNA sequence: TGTGCCAGCAGCGACCGGACAGTTGGAAACACCATATATTTT. Amino acid sequence: CASSDRTVGNTIYF.

The chain uses TRBV10-3 and TRBJ1-5, with TRBD1 matching over 8 bases. The germline V gene encodes CDR1 ENHRY and CDR2 SYGVKD. CDR3 length: 15 residues. V was clipped by 3 bases and J by 3 bases; unmatched bases: 4. The CDR3 sequence: CAISEGQGNNQPQHF. Here the CDR3 DNA reads TGTGCCATCAGTGAAGGACAGGGTAACAATCAGCCCCAGCATTTT.

The rearrangement uses TRBV4-2 and TRBJ2-3; 9 positions match TRBD2. Germline V gene lookup returns CDR1 LGHNA and CDR2 YNFKEQ. Losses at the gene ends were 3 bases for V and 5 bases for J; bases not matched to a gene: 15. The CDR3 loop spans 18 amino acids. The CDR3 is CASSQDRGVAGVKDTQYF. CDR3 DNA: TGTGCCAGCAGCCAGGACCGGGGGGTAGCGGGAGTCAAAGATACGCAGTATTTT.

This clone was observed once. The chain recombines TRBV28 with TRBJ2-3, with TRBD2 matching 8 bases. Germline V gene data show CDR1 as MDHEN and CDR2 as SYDVKM. With 3 bases clipped from V and 1 base from J, the junction kept 3 bases outside the gene matches. This CDR3 region has 15 residues. The CDR3 DNA is TGTGCCAGCAGTTTTAAACTAGCGGGCACAGATACGCAGTATTTT. Translated: CASSFKLAGTDTQYF.

This chain joins TRBV5-6 and TRBJ2-1; 9 bases map to TRBD2. Germline CDR1 is SGHDT and CDR2 is YYEEEE. Trimming took 0 bases from V and 1 from J; bases not matched to a gene: 5. The length of the CDR3 is 17 residues. This CDR3 reads CASSLDAGGPSYNEQFF. CDR3 coding DNA: TGTGCCAGCAGCTTGGACGCGGGGGGGCCTTCCTACAATGAGCAGTTCTTC.

The chain carries TRBV11-2 and TRBJ1-2; TRBD1 aligns across 7 bases. The V and J ends lost 1 base and 3 bases, in that order; junction bases with no gene match: 5. CDR3 length: 15 amino acids. Germline CDR1 reads SGHAT; CDR2 reads FQNNGV. The CDR3 is CASSLGSGGYYGYTF. The CDR3 nucleotides are TGTGCCAGCAGCTTAGGTTCAGGGGGTTACTATGGCTACACCTTC.

The chain carries TRBV4-1 and TRBJ2-1; D is uncertain. The CDR3 extends over 12 amino acids. V was pared by 1 base and J by 10 bases, with 8 bases between. Germline V lookup: CDR1 MGHRA, CDR2 YSYEKL. The CDR3: CASSQARREQFF. CDR3 DNA: TGCGCCAGCAGCCAAGCTAGGCGGGAGCAGTTCTTC.

The rearrangement uses TRBV5-5 and TRBJ2-7; D is perhaps TRBD2 (6 bases). Trimming took 2 bases from V and 3 from J, leaving 12 bases between them. The CDR3 covers 14 residues. Germline V gene data show CDR1 as SGHKS and CDR2 as YYEKEE (reference sequence). DNA for the CDR3: TGTGCCAGCAGCTTACGCGGGGACCTCTACGAGCAGTACTTC. Its translation is CASSLRGDLYEQYF. Drawing the rest from reference TRBV5-5 and TRBJ2-7, the complete variable domain is DAGVTQSPTHLIKTRGQQVTLRCSPISGHKSVSWYQQVLGQGPQFIFQYYEKEERGRGNFPDRFSARQFPNYSSELNVNALLLGDSALYLCASSLRGDLYEQYFGPGTRLTVT.